Each of the 20 T cell receptor beta chains below was sequenced from the same sample in a study of T cell changes during pregnancy in multiple sclerosis. Profiled with immunoSEQ multiplex PCR; TCRdb holds only in-frame clones, not every one. The sample has over 25,000 clones; about 88% are singletons. Sequencing used CD8+ T cells from peripheral blood mononuclear cells, obtained in the third trimester of pregnancy. Receptors originate from a female donor with multiple sclerosis, enrolled in a pregnancy study.

This clone was observed a handful of times. Other nucleotide sequences from this sample produce the same CDR3. The chain has TRBV2 and TRBJ1-1, with D possibly matching TRBD1 (6 bases). The CDR3 runs 14 residues. Germline V gene data show CDR1 as SNHLY and CDR2 as FYNNEI. V was trimmed by 6 bases and J by 3 bases, leaving 14 bases between them. CDR3 nucleotide sequence: TGTGCCAGCAGGGAACAGGGCCGGGACACTGAAGCTTTCTTT. Translation gives CASREQGRDTEAFF.

The rearrangement links TRBV28 to TRBJ2-7; D gene ambiguous. The germline V and J ends were trimmed by 5 bases and 6 bases, with 20 bases remaining between them. Germline V CDR1 and CDR2: MDHEN, SYDVKM. This CDR3 is 15 amino acids long. The chain's CDR3 is CASSASETGQIEQYF. CDR3 nucleotides: TGTGCCAGCAGTGCTTCTGAGACTGGTCAAATCGAGCAGTACTTC.

The rearrangement joins TRBV9 to TRBJ1-1; unclear D gene. The germline gives CDR1 SGDLS, CDR2 YYNGEE. With 5 bases removed from V and 5 bases from J, the gap between germline ends came to 10 bases. This CDR3 contains 12 residues. The CDR3 nucleotides read TGTGCCAGCAGGGGCGCGGGGACTGAAGCTTTCTTT. It translates to CASRGAGTEAFF.

V is TRBV13 and J is TRBJ2-7; TRBD1 matches at 11 bases. Germline V gene data show CDR1 as PRHDT and CDR2 as FYEKMQ (reference sequence). J lost 0 bases, V lost 5 bases, and 6 bases had no gene match. This CDR3 is 16 amino acids long. CDR3 protein: CASSQGQGGSSYEQYF. The DNA of the CDR3 is TGTGCCAGCAGCCAGGGACAGGGGGGAAGCTCCTACGAGCAGTACTTC.

The chain employs TRBV27 and TRBJ1-2; 9 bases line up with TRBD1. CDR1 is MNHEY, CDR2 SMNVEV, per germline (reference sequence). After removal of 6 bases from V and 7 bases from J, the junction contained 21 bases not matched to a gene. CDR3 length: 18 amino acids. CDR3 loop: CASRGQYPRDREEGGYTF. The CDR3 DNA follows: TGTGCCAGCAGAGGGCAATACCCGCGGGACAGGGAGGAAGGTGGCTACACCTTC.

The chain employs TRBV6-5 and TRBJ1-1, with D possibly being TRBD1 (6 bases). Germline assignment: CDR1 MNHEY and CDR2 SVGAGI. CDR3 length equals 14 residues. Between the trimmed V and J ends, which lost 2 bases and 1 base, there was a span of 8 bases. The CDR3 DNA is TGTGCCAGCAGTTACCGGGGGGCGAACACTGAAGCTTTCTTT. Amino acid sequence: CASSYRGANTEAFF.

The rearrangement links TRBV29-1 to TRBJ2-5, with D perhaps matching TRBD1 (6 bases). The closer fit of TRBJ2-7 to the DNA end suggests the J call may be wrong. Germline CDR1 SQVTM, CDR2 ANQGSEA. This CDR3 contains 14 residues. The CDR3 nucleotides read TGCAGCGTTGATTCAGGGGAAGGCTCCTACGAGCAGTACTTC. Amino acid sequence: CSVDSGEGSYEQYF.

This clone showed up just a few times. This chain connects TRBV9 to TRBJ2-7, with 10 nucleotides matching TRBD2. V lost 4 bases, J lost 0 bases, and 1 base stayed unmatched. Germline CDR1 SGDLS, CDR2 YYNGEE. The CDR3 consists of 14 residues. Here the CDR3 DNA reads TGTGCCAGCAGCCCTAGCGGGAGCTCCTACGAGCAGTACTTC. As protein: CASSPSGSSYEQYF.

The chain joins TRBV5-5 to TRBJ1-4; D gene unclear. The CDR3 has 12 amino acids. Germline values: CDR1 SGHKS, CDR2 YYEKEE (reference sequence). V was trimmed by 4 bases and J by 8 bases, leaving 9 bases between them. CDR3 protein: CASSVTIEKLFF. CDR3 coding DNA: TGTGCCAGCAGCGTGACTATCGAAAAACTGTTTTTT.

The table lists this clone with a few counts. The chain carries TRBV2 and TRBJ1-1; D is ambiguous. The germline CDR1 and CDR2 sequences are SNHLY and FYNNEI. Trimming cost V 5 bases and J 3 bases, with 13 bases left between them. This CDR3 is built from 14 residues. As DNA, the CDR3 is TGTGCCAGCAGTTCTTCCCGGGTGCACACTGAAGCTTTCTTT. It specifies CASSSSRVHTEAFF.

The genes are TRBV7-4 and TRBJ2-5, with TRBD2 matching over 9 bases. V was pared by 5 bases and J by 3 bases, with 10 bases of the junction left unmatched. Germline CDR1 and CDR2: SGHVT and SQSDAQ. The CDR3 runs 16 residues. The CDR3 sequence is CASSPREGGGEETQYF. Here the CDR3 DNA reads TGTGCCAGCAGCCCGCGAGAGGGCGGGGGGGAAGAGACCCAGTACTTC.

The V gene is TRBV5-1, the J gene TRBJ1-2; 9 bases align to TRBD1. The V and J ends lost 5 bases and 6 bases, in that order; junction bases with no gene match: 11. CDR1 is SGHRS, CDR2 YFSETQ, per germline. The CDR3 spans 15 residues. CDR3 sequence (DNA): TGCGCCAGCAGGCCAACAGGGGGCTCTGGGGATGGCTACACCTTC. Its translation is CASRPTGGSGDGYTF.

This chain joins TRBV7-2 and TRBJ1-5; perhaps TRBD1 as D (6 bases). The CDR3 loop spans 15 amino acids. In germline, CDR1 is SGHTA, CDR2 FQGNSA. The V gene lost 5 bases and the J gene lost 0 bases, with 11 bases spanning the gap. In nucleotides, the CDR3 is TGTGCCAGCAGCGTCAACAGGGTTAGCAATCAGCCCCAGCATTTT. Translating it yields CASSVNRVSNQPQHF.

This chain links TRBV27 with TRBJ2-2; D unresolved. Trimming took off 5 bases at V and 3 bases at J, with 10 bases between the two ends. CDR1 MNHEY and CDR2 SMNVEV come from the germline V gene (reference sequence). The CDR3 has 14 amino acids. The CDR3 region is CASSPLTDTGELFF. The CDR3, as DNA: TGTGCCAGCAGTCCCCTGACTGACACCGGGGAGCTGTTTTTT.

This chain links TRBV27 with TRBJ2-7; D not resolved. Trimming left V 6 bases short and J 5 bases short, with 8 bases between. The CDR3 consists of 11 residues. Germline V gene lookup returns CDR1 MNHEY and CDR2 SMNVEV (reference sequence). CDR3 residues: CASRQTDEQYF. The DNA of the CDR3 is TGTGCCAGCAGGCAAACAGACGAGCAGTACTTC.

The V call is TRBV30, the J call TRBJ2-7; 12 bases fit TRBD1. Germline-derived CDR1 and CDR2 are GTSNPN and SVGIG (reference sequence). CDR3 length: 13 residues. Germline trimming cut 3 bases from V and 4 bases from J; bases unmatched to any gene: 1. The CDR3 DNA sequence: TGTGCCTGGAGGGGACAGGGGGCGTACGAGCAGTACTTC. This sequence encodes CAWRGQGAYEQYF.

This clone was recorded a few times. The chain employs TRBV7-8 and TRBJ2-5; 7 nucleotides agree with TRBD1. CDR1 and CDR2 from the germline V gene are SGHVS and FQNEAQ. This CDR3 spans 17 amino acids. V dropped 0 bases and J dropped 2; count of bases not matched to a gene: 9. CDR3 residues: CASSLALTGALQETQYF. The CDR3 bases are TGTGCCAGCAGCTTAGCGCTAACAGGGGCTCTTCAAGAGACCCAGTACTTC.

This chain joins TRBV18 and TRBJ2-2; D is perhaps TRBD2 (6 bases). CDR1 and CDR2 from the germline V gene are KGHSH and LQKENI. Trimming shortened V by 0 bases and J by 2 bases, and 10 bases separated the two germline ends. This CDR3 comprises 16 residues. Written as DNA, the CDR3 is TGTGCCAGCTCACCACCGGAGGGGCTAAACACCGGGGAGCTGTTTTTT. Its protein is CASSPPEGLNTGELFF.

The chain is built from TRBV2 and TRBJ2-7; weak D call: TRBD1 (6 bases). Trimming cost V 3 bases and J 0 bases, with 6 bases left between them. Per the germline V gene, CDR1 is SNHLY and CDR2 is FYNNEI. CDR3 length equals 13 residues. CDR3 nucleotides: TGTGCCAGCAGTGAGGACAGCTCCTACGAGCAGTACTTC. This codes for CASSEDSSYEQYF. Supplemented by reference TRBV2 and TRBJ2-7, the full variable domain reads EPEVTQTPSHQVTQMGQEVILRCVPISNHLYFYWYRQILGQKVEFLVSFYNNEISEKSEIFDDQFSVERPDGSNFTLKIRSTKLEDSAMYFCASSEDSSYEQYFGPGTRLTVT.

The J gene is TRBJ2-1, the V gene TRBV15, with a weak D call TRBD1 (5 bases). CDR1 LNHNV and CDR2 YYDKDF come from the germline V gene (reference sequence). The CDR3 has 15 amino acids. V lost 1 base and J lost 0, with 7 bases in between. As DNA, the CDR3 is TGTGCCACCAGCAGAGGCAGGGCCTCCTACAATGAGCAGTTCTTC. As protein: CATSRGRASYNEQFF.